This T cell receptor beta chain was retrieved from a study of OX40 agonist ivuxolimab in advanced cancers. Across the study: Patients were dosed with the agonistic anti-OX40 (CD134) antibody ivuxolimab. At 0.01 to 10 mg/kg, ivuxolimab was administered intravenously to patients every 2 weeks. Study results and limitations: Low normalized T-cell clonal expansion was also seen in some nonresponders.

The CDR3 is made up of 15 amino acids. The germline V and J ends were trimmed by 2 bases and 3 bases, with 10 bases remaining between them. Germline CDR1 KGHSH, CDR2 LQKENI. Sampled blood was obtained at baseline, cycle 4 day 1, and cycle 7 day 1. Data came from immunoSEQ multiplex PCR; TCRdb stores just in-frame clones and leaves some out. The repertoire holds about 26,000 clones, with roughly 70% as singletons. On this clone: Its specificity is not known.

The sample in question was CD4+ or CD8+ T cells sorted from blood, obtained in a trial of the OX40 agonist ivuxolimab. This clonotype originated in an adult with an advanced solid tumor such as melanoma, head and neck, liver or kidney cancer. V and J are TRBV18 and TRBJ1-4; D ambiguous. CDR3 nucleotide sequence: TGTGCCAGCTCACCATATGGGAGTCCTAATGAAAAACTGTTTTTT. Amino acids: CASSPYGSPNEKLFF.